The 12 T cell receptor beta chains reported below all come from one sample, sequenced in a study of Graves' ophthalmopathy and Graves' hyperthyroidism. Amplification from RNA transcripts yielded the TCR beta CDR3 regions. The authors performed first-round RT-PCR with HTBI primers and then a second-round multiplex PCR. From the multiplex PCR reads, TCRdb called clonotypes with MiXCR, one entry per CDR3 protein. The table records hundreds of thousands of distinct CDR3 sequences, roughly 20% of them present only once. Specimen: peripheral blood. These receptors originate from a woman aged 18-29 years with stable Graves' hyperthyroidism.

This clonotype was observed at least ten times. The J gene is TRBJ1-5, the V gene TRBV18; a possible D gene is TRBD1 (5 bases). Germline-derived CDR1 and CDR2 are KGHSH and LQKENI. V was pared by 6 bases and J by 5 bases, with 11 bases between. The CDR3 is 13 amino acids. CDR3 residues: CASSPDRHQPQHF. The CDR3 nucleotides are TGTGCCAGCTCCCCAGACAGACATCAGCCCCAGCATTTT.

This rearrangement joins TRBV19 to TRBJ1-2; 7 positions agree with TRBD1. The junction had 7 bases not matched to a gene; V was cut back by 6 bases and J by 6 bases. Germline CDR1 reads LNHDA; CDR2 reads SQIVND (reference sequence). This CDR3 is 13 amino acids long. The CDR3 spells CASSQDRDHGYTF. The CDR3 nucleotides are TGTGCCAGTAGCCAAGACAGGGACCATGGCTACACCTTC. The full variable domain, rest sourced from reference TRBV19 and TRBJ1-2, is DGGITQSPKYLFRKEGQNVTLSCEQNLNHDAMYWYRQDPGQGLRLIYYSQIVNDFQKGDIAEGYSVSREKKESFPLTVTSAQKNPTAFYLCASSQDRDHGYTFGSGTRLTVV.

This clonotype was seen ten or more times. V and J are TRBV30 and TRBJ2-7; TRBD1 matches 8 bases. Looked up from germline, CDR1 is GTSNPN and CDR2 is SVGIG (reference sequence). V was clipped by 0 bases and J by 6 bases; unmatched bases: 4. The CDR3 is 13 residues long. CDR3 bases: TGTGCCTGGAGTGTTGGAGGGACAGGCGAGCAGTACTTC. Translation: CAWSVGGTGEQYF.

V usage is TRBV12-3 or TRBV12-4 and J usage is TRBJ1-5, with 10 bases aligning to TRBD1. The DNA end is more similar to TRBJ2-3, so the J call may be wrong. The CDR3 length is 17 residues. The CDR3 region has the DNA TGTGCCAGCAGTTCAAGACAGGGGGCAAATAGCAATCAGCCCCAGTATTTT. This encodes CASSSRQGANSNQPQYF.

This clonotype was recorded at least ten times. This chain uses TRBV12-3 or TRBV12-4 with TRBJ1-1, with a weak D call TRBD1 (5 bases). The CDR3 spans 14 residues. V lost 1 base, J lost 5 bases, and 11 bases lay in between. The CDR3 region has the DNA TGTGCCAGCAGTTTAGTGGGGGGACGGACTGAAGCTTTCTTT. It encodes CASSLVGGRTEAFF.

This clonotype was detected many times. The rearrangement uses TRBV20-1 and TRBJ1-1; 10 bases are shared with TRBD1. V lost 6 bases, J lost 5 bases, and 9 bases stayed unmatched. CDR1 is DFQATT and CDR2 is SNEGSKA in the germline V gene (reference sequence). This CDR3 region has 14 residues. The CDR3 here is CSALDRGRRTEAFF. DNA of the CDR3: TGCAGTGCCTTAGACAGGGGGCGACGGACTGAAGCTTTCTTT.

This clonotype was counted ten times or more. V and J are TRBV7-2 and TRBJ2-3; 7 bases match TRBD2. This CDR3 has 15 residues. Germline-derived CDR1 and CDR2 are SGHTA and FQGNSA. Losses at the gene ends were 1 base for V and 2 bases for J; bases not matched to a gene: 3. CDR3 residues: CASSLGGSYTDTQYF. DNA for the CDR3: TGTGCCAGCAGCTTAGGCGGGAGCTACACAGATACGCAGTATTTT.

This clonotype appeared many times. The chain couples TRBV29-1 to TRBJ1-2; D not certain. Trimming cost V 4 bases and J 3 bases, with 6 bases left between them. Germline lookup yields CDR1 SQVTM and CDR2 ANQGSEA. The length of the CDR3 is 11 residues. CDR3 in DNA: TGCAGCGTTGGGGAGGACTATGGCTACACCTTC. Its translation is CSVGEDYGYTF.

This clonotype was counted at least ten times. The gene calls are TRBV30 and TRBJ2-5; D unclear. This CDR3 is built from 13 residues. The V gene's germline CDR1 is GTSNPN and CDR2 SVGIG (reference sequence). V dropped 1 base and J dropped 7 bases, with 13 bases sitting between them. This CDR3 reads CAWSASRVWTQYF. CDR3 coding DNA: TGTGCCTGGAGTGCCTCCCGCGTTTGGACCCAGTACTTC.

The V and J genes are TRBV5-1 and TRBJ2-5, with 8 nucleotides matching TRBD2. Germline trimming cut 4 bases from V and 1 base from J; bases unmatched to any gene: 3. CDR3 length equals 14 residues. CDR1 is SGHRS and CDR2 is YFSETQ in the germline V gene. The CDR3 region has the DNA TGCGCCAGCAGCAGGACTAGCTTCCAAGAGACCCAGTACTTC. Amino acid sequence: CASSRTSFQETQYF.

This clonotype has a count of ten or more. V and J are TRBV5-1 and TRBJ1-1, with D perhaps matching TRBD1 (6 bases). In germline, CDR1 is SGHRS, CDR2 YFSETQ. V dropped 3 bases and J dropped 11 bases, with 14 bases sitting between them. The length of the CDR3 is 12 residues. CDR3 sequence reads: CASSWGGRDAFF. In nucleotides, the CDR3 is TGCGCCAGCAGCTGGGGGGGCAGAGACGCTTTCTTT.

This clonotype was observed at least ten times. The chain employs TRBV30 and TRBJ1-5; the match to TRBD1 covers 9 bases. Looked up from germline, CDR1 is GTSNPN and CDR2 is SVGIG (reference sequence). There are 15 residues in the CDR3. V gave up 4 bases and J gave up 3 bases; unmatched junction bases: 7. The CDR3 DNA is TGTGCCTGGACTAACGGACAGGGGAACAATCAGCCCCAGCATTTT. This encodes CAWTNGQGNNQPQHF.